This entry lists 10 T cell receptor beta chains sequenced from one sample in a study of response to subunit inactivated influenza vaccine. MiXCR was run by TCRdb on the RT-PCR reads, yielding one entry per CDR3 protein. The sample holds roughly 620,000 distinct CDR3 sequences; around 10% are singletons and the top ten take 8% to 13%. These data were likewise used in another study, on T cells expressing NK-cell markers. That work states: Production of TCR beta cDNA relied on 5'RACE template switching with UMIs.

The sample consisted of PBMCs from blood, taken on the day of vaccination. These receptors were collected from a man aged 45 to 65 who received an inactivated influenza vaccine.

The chain is built from TRBV12-3 or TRBV12-4 and TRBJ1-2; D might be TRBD1 (5 bases). Trimming left V 7 bases short and J 3 bases short, with 12 bases between. The CDR3 runs to 13 residues. The CDR3 nucleotides read TGTGCCAGCATGGGGGGAGGATACTATGGCTACACCTTC. Protein product: CASMGGGYYGYTF.

The CDR3 bases are TGTGCCAGCAGCGTGGACAGGGAAGGAGAGCAGTACTTC. This sequence encodes CASSVDREGEQYF. This chain joins TRBV7-8 and TRBJ2-7, with 8 nucleotides matching TRBD1. Germline CDR1 reads SGHVS; CDR2 reads FQNEAQ. The CDR3 runs 13 residues. J was trimmed by 7 bases and V by 5 bases; bases with no gene match: 7.

The rearrangement joins TRBV23-1 to TRBJ2-3, with D perhaps TRBD1 (6 bases). TRBV23-1 is an ORF for which the function is uncertain. V was trimmed by 1 base and J by 6 bases, leaving 14 bases between them. The CDR3 consists of 15 residues. The CDR3 DNA sequence: TGCGCCAGCAGTCAATGCCTCAGGGGTAGCGATACGCAGTATTTT. Its protein product is CASSQCLRGSDTQYF.

The rearrangement uses TRBV5-8 and TRBJ1-5; D unresolved. The V and J ends lost 3 bases and 3 bases respectively, with 7 bases between them. The CDR3 has 13 residues. Germline assignment: CDR1 SGHTS and CDR2 YDEGEE. DNA for the CDR3: TGTGCCAGCAGCTCGGACTACAATCAGCCCCAGCATTTT. It translates to CASSSDYNQPQHF.

The rearrangement uses TRBV4-3 and TRBJ2-7; D is possibly TRBD1 or TRBD2 (5 bases each). Trimming removed 7 bases at V and 2 bases at J, with 15 bases between. The CDR3 loop spans 14 amino acids. Germline V CDR1 and CDR2: LGHNA, YSLEER. CDR3 protein: CASTSSGTPYEQYF. As DNA, the CDR3 is TGCGCCAGCACCTCATCGGGGACCCCCTACGAGCAGTACTTC.

This clonotype was seen a few times. The chain carries TRBV10-3 and TRBJ2-3; 9 bases fit TRBD1. This CDR3 comprises 20 residues. Germline assignment: CDR1 ENHRY and CDR2 SYGVKD. The trim removed 2 bases at V and 1 base at J, leaving 16 bases unmatched. CDR3 loop: CAISEPTGTGNLIGTDTQYF. The CDR3 DNA is TGTGCCATCAGTGAGCCTACCGGGACAGGGAACCTCATCGGCACAGATACGCAGTATTTT.

The chain has TRBV7-2 and TRBJ1-1; D is unresolved. The length of the CDR3 is 13 residues. Germline V gene sequence: CDR1 SGHTA, CDR2 FQGNSA. V dropped 3 bases and J dropped 5 bases, with 10 bases sitting between them. CDR3 coding DNA: TGTGCCAGCAGCTTCTCTTCAGGAACTGAAGCTTTCTTT. Translating gives CASSFSSGTEAFF.

This clonotype was seen a few times. The CDR3: CSARGVGYTF. CDR3 bases: TGCAGTGCTAGGGGGGTTGGCTACACCTTC. V usage is TRBV20-1 and J usage is TRBJ1-2; maybe TRBD1 (5 bases). The CDR3 extends over 10 amino acids. Trimming stripped 3 bases from V and 7 bases from J, with 6 bases between. The germline V gene has CDR1 DFQATT and CDR2 SNEGSKA (reference sequence).

This clonotype has a handful of counts. CDR3 sequence reads: CASSIQTGVTEAFF. CDR3 nucleotide sequence: TGTGCCAGTAGTATCCAGACAGGGGTAACTGAAGCTTTCTTT. The gene calls are TRBV19 and TRBJ1-1; 8 bases match TRBD1. Trimming took 3 bases from V and 5 from J; bases not matched to a gene: 5. Germline CDR1 and CDR2: LNHDA and SQIVND (reference sequence). The CDR3 contains 14 residues.

This clonotype came up many times. The chain is built from TRBV5-1 and TRBJ2-1, with 8 positions matching TRBD1. V lost 0 bases and J lost 8; bases outside the gene matches: 7. From germline, CDR1 is SGHRS and CDR2 YFSETQ. The CDR3 covers 15 residues. This chain's CDR3 is CASSLGTGNGDEQFF. The CDR3 bases are TGCGCCAGCAGCTTGGGGACAGGGAATGGTGATGAGCAGTTCTTC. The variable domain in full, completed from reference TRBV5-1 and TRBJ2-1, reads KAGVTQTPRYLIKTRGQQVTLSCSPISGHRSVSWYQQTPGQGLQFLFEYFSETQRNKGNFPGRFSGRQFSNSRSEMNVSTLELGDSALYLCASSLGTGNGDEQFFGPGTRLTVL.